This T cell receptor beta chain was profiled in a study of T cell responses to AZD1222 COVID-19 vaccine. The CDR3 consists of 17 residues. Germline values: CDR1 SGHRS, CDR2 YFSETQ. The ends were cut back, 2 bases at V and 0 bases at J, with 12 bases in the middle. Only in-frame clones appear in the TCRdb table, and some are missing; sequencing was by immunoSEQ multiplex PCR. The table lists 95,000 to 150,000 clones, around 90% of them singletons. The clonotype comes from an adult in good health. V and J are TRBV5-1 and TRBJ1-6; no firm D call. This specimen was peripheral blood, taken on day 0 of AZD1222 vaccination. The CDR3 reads CASSFNGPSSYNSPLHF. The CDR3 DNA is TGCGCCAGCAGCTTTAATGGGCCGAGCTCCTATAATTCACCCCTCCACTTT.